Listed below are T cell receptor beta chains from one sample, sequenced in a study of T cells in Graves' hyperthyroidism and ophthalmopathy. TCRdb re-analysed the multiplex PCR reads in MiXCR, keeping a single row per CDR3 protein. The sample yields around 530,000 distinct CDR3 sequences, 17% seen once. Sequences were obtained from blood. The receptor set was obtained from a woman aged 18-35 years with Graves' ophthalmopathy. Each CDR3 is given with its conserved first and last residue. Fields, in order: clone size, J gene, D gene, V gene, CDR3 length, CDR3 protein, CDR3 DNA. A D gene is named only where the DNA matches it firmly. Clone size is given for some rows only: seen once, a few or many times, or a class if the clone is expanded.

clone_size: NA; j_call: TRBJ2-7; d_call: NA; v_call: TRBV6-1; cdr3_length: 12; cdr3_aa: CASKLAPYEQYF; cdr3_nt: TGTGCCAGCAAACTAGCTCCCTACGAGCAGTACTTC
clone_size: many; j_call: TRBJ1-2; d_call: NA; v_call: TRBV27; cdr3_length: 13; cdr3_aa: CASRQRHNYGYTF; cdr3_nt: TGTGCCAGCAGACAGAGACATAACTATGGCTACACCTTC
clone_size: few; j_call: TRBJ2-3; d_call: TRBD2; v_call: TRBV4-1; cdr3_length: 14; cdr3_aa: CASKAGGYTDTQYF; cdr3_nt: TGCGCCAGCAAAGCGGGGGGTTACACAGATACGCAGTATTTT
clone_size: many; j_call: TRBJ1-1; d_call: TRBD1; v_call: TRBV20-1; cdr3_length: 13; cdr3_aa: CSARDRGYTEAFF; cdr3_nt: TGCAGTGCAAGGGACAGGGGGTACACTGAAGCTTTCTTT
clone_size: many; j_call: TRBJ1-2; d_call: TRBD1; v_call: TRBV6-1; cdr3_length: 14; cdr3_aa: CASSTATGFYGYTF; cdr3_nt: TGTGCCAGCAGTACCGCGACAGGGTTCTATGGCTACACCTTC
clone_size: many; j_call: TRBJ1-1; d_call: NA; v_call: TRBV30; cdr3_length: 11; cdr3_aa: CAWVSRGVAFF; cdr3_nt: TGTGCCTGGGTCTCTCGGGGGGTCGCTTTCTTT
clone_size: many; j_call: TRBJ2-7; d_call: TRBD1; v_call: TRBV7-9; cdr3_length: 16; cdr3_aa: CASSLALGGWSYEQYF; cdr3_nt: TGTGCCAGCAGCTTAGCCCTAGGGGGCTGGTCCTACGAGCAGTACTTC
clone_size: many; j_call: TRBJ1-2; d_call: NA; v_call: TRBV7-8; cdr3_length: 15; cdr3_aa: CASSLSPLANYGYTF; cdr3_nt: TGTGCCAGCAGCTTATCCCCCTTAGCTAACTATGGCTACACCTTC
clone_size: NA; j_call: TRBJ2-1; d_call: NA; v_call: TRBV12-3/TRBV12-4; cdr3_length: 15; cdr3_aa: CASSFSPSGYNEQFF; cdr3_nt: TGTGCCAGCAGTTTCTCGCCTAGTGGATACAATGAGCAGTTCTTC
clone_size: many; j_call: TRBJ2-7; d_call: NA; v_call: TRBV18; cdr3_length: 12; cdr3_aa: CASSPNRVEQYF; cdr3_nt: TGTGCCAGCTCACCGAACAGGGTCGAGCAGTACTTC
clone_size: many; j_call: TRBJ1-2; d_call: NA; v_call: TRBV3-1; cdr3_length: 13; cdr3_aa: CASSQWENYGYTF; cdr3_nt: TGTGCCAGCAGCCAATGGGAGAACTATGGCTACACCTTC
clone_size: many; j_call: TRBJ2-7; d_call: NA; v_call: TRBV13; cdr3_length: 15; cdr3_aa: CASSSNQDRRGEQYF; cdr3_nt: TGTGCCAGCAGCTCCAACCAAGACAGGCGGGGCGAGCAGTACTTC
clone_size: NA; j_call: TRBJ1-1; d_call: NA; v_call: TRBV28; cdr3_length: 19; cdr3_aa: CASSRRNWGFRQSSTEAFF; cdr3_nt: TGTGCCAGCAGTCGCCGGAATTGGGGGTTTCGGCAATCTAGCACTGAAGCTTTCTTT
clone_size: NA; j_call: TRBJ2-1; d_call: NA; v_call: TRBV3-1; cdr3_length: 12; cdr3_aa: CASSYNGDEQFF; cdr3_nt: TGTGCCAGCAGCTACAATGGAGATGAGCAGTTCTTC
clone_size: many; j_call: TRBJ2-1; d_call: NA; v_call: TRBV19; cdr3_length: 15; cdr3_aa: CASSIATAGNNEQFF; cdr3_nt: TGTGCCAGTAGTATAGCGACGGCGGGAAACAATGAGCAGTTCTTC
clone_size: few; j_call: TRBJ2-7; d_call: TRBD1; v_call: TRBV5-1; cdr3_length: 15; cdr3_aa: CASSLTGTAAYEQYF; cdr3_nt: TGCGCCAGCAGCTTGACGGGGACAGCTGCCTACGAGCAGTACTTC
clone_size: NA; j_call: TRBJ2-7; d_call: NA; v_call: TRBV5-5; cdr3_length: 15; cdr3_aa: CASSLDRDTIYEQYF; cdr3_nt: TGTGCCAGCAGCTTGGACCGGGACACCATCTACGAGCAGTACTTC
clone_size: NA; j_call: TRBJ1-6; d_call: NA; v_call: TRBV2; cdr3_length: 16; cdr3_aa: CASSGTDTDFNSPLHF; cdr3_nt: TGTGCCAGCAGTGGAACCGACACGGACTTTAATTCACCCCTCCACTTT
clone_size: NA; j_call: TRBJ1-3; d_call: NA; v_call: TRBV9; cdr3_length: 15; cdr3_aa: CASSVDIGTGNTIYF; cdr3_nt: TGTGCCAGCAGCGTAGATATAGGGACTGGAAACACCATATATTTT
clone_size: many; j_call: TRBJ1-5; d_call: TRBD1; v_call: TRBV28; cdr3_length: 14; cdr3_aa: CASRSDRVNQPQHF; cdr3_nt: TGTGCCAGCAGATCCGACAGGGTCAATCAGCCCCAGCATTTT
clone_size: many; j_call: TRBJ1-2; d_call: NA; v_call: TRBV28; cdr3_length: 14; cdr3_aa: CASSDPTGFYGYTF; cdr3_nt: TGTGCCAGCAGTGATCCGACAGGATTCTATGGCTACACCTTC
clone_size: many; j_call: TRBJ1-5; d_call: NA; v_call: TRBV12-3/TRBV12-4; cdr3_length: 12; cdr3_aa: CASSAPVSPQHF; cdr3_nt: TGTGCCAGCAGTGCGCCGGTGTCGCCCCAGCATTTT
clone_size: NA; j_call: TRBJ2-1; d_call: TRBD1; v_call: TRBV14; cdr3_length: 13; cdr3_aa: CASSYTGGNEQFF; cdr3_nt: TGTGCCAGCAGCTACACAGGGGGTAATGAGCAGTTCTTC